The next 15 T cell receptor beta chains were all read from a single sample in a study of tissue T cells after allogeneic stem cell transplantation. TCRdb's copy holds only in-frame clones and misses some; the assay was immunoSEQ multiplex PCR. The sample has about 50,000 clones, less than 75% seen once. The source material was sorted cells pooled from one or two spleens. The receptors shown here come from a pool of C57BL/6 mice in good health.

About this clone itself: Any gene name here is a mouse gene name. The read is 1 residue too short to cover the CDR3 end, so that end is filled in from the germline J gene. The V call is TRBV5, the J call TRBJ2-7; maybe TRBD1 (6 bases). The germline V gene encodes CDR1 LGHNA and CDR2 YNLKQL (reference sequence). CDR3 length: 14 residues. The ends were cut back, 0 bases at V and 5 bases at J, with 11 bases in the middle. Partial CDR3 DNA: TGTGCCAGCAGCCAAGATCCCAGGGGTGATGAACAGTAC. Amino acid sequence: CASSQDPRGDEQY. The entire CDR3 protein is CASSQDPRGDEQYF.

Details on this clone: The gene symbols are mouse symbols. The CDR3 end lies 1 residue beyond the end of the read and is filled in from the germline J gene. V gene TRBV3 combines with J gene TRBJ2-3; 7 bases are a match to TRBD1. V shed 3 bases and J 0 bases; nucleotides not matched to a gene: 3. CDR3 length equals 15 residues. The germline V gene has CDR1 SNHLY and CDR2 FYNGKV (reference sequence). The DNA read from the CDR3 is TGTGCCAGCAGCTTCGGGACAGTTAGTGCAGAAACGCTGTAT. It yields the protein CASSFGTVSAETLY. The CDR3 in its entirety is CASSFGTVSAETLYF.

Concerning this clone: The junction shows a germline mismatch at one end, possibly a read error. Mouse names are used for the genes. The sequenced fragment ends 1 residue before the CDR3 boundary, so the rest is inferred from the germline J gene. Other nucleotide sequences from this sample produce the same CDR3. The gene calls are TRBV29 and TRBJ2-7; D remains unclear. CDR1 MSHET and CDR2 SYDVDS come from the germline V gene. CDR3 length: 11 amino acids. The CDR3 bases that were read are TGCGCTAGCAGTTTAGGATATGAACAGTAC. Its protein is CASSLGYEQY. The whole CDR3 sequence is CASSLGYEQYF.

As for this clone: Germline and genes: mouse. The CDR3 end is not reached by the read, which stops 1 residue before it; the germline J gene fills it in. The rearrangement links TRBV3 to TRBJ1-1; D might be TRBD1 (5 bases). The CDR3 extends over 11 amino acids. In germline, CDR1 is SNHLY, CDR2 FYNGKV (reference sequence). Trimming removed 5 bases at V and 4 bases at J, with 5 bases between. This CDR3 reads CASSQGTEVFF. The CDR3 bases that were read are TGTGCCAGCAGCCAGGGCACAGAAGTCTTC.

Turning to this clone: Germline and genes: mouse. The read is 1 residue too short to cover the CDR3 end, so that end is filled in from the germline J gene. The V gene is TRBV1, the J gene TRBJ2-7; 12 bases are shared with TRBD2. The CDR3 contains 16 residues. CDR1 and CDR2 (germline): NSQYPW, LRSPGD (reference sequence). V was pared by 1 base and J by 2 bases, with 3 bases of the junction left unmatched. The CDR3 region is CTCSAGLGGPAYEQYF. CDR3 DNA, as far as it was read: TGCACCTGCAGTGCAGGACTGGGGGGGCCGGCCTATGAACAGTAC.

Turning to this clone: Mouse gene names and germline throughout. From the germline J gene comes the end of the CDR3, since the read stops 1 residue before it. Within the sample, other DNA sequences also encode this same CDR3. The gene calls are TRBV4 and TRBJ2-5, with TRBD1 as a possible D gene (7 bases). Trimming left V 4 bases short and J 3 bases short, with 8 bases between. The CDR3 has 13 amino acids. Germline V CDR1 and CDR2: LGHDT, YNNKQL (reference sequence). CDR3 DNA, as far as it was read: TGTGCCAGCAGCTCAGGGGGGCAAGACACCCAGTAC. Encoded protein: CASSSGGQDTQY. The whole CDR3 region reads CASSSGGQDTQYF.

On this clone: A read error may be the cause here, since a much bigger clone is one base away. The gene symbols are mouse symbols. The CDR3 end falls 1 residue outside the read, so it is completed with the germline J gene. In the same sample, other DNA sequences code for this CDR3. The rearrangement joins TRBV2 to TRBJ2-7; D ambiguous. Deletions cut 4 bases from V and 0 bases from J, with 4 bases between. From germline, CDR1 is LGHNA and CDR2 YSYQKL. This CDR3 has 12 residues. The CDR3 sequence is CASSPSSYEQYF. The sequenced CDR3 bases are TGTGCCAGCAGCCCCAGCTCCTATGAACAGTAC.

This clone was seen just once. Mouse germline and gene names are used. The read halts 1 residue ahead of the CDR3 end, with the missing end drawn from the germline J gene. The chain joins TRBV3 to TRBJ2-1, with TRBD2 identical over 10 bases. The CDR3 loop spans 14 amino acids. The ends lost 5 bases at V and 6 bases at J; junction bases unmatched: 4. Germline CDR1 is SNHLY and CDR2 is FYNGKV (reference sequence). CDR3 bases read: TGTGCCAGCAGCCCAGACTGGGGGGTTGCTGAGCAGTTC. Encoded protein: CASSPDWGVAEQF. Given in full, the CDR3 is CASSPDWGVAEQFF.

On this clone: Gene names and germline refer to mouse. The part of the CDR3 DNA that was read is TGTGCCAGCAGTGATGCACTGGGGGGCTATGCTGAGCAGTTC. Translation gives CASSDALGGYAEQF. The whole CDR3 sequence is CASSDALGGYAEQFF. The chain carries TRBV13-3 and TRBJ2-1; 9 positions match TRBD2. The read terminates 1 residue ahead of where the CDR3 ends, so the germline J gene completes it. This CDR3 contains 15 residues. Germline V CDR1 and CDR2: NNHDY, SYVADS. V lost 0 bases to trimming and J lost 3 bases; unmatched junction nucleotides: 1.

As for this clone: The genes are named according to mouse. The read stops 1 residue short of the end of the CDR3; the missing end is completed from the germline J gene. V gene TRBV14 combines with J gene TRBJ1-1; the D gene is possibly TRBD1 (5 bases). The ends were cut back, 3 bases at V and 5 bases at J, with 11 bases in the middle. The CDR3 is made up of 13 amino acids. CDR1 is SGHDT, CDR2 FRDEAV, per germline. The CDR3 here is CASSSPGWTEVFF. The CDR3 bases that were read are TGTGCCAGCAGTTCGCCAGGGTGGACAGAAGTCTTC.

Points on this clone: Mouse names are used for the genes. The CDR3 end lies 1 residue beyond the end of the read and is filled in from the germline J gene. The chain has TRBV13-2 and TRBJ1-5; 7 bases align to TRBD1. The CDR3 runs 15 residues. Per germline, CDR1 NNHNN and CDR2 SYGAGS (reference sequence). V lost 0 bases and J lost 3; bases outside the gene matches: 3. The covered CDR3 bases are TGTGCCAGCGGTGATGCAGGGGGGGGCAACCAGGCTCCGCTT. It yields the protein CASGDAGGGNQAPL. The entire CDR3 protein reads CASGDAGGGNQAPLF.

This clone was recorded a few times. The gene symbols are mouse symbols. CDR3 protein: CASSHRGGQLYF. CDR3 DNA (partial): TGTGCTAGCAGCCACAGGGGTGGGCAGCTCTAC. V gene TRBV17 combines with J gene TRBJ2-2, with 7 bases identical to TRBD1. The CDR3 end is not reached by the read, which stops 1 residue before it; the germline J gene fills it in. J lost 8 bases, V lost 6 bases, and 3 bases had no gene match. This CDR3 comprises 12 residues. From germline, CDR1 is MNHDT and CDR2 YYDKIL.

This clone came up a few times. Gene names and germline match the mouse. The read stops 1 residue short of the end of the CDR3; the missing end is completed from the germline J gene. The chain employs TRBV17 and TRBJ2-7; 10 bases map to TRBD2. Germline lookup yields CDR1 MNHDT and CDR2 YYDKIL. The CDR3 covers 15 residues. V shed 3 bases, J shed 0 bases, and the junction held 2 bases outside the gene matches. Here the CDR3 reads CASSSRTGGSYEQYF. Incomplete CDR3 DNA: TGTGCTAGCAGTAGCCGGACTGGGGGCTCCTATGAACAGTAC. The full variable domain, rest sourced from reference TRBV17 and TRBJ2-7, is DTTVKQNPRYKLARVGKPVNLICSQTMNHDTMYWYQKKPNQAPKLLLFYYDKILNREADTFEKFQSSRPNNSFCSLYIGSAGLEYSAMYLCASSSRTGGSYEQYFGPGTRLTVL.

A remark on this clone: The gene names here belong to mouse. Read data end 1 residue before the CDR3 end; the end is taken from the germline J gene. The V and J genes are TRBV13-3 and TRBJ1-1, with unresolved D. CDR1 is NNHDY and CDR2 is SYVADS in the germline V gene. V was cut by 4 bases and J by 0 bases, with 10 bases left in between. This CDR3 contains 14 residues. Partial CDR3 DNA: TGTGCCAGCAGTCGCCGGGATGCAAACACAGAAGTCTTC. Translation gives CASSRRDANTEVF. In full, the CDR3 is CASSRRDANTEVFF.

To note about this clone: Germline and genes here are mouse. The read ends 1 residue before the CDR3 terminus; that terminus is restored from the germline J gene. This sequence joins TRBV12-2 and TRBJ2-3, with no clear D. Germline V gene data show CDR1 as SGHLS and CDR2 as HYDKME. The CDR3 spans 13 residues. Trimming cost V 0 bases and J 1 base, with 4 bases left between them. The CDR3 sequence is CASSLGGAETLYF. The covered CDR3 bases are TGTGCCAGCTCTCTCGGGGGTGCAGAAACGCTGTAT.